This T cell receptor beta chain was captured in a study of blood T cells in healthy people across ages. The V gene end was trimmed by 2 bases and the J gene end by 1 base; junction bases not matched to a gene: 5. The germline V gene has CDR1 SGHRS and CDR2 YFSETQ. This CDR3 comprises 15 residues. Through a sample-barcoded 5' primer and a J-beta primer mix, a second PCR was run for about 7 to 12 cycles. TCRdb called the 5' RACE reads again in MiXCR, with one record for every CDR3 protein. In the table there are 1.5 million to 1.9 million distinct CDR3 sequences, 40% to 45% of which are singletons. Samples had at least 7 million PBMCs isolated from them.

The chain joins TRBV5-1 to TRBJ2-5; TRBD2 matches at 7 bases. The clonotype was recovered from a woman between 18 and 29 years old in good health. The specimen sequenced was blood. The CDR3 here is CASSLGGSPQETQYF. Written as DNA, the CDR3 is TGCGCCAGCAGCTTAGGCGGGAGCCCCCAAGAGACCCAGTACTTC.